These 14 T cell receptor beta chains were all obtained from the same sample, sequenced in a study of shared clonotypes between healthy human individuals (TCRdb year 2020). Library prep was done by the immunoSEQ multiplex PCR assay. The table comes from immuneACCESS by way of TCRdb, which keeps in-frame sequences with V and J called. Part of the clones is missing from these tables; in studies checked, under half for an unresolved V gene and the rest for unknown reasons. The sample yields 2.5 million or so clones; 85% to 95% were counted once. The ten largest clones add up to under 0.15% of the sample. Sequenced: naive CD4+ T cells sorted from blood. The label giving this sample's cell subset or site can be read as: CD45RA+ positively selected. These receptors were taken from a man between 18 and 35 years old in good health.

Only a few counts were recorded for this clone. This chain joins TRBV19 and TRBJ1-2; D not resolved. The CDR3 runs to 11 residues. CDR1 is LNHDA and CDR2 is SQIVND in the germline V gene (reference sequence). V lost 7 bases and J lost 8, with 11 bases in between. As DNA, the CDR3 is TGTGCCAGTAATTGGACGCGAGGCTACACCTTC. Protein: CASNWTRGYTF.

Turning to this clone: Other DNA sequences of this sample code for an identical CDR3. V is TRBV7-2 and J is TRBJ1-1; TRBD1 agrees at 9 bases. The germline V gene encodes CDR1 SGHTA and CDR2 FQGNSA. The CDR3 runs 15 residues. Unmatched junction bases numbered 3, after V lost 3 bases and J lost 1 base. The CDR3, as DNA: TGTGCCAGCAGCTTCACGGGACAGGGGAACACTGAAGCTTTCTTT. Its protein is CASSFTGQGNTEAFF.

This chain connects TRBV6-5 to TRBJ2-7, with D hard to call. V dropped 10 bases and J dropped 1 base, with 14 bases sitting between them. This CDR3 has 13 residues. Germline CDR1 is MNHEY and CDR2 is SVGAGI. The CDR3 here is CAIQKGPSYEQYF. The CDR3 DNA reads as TGTGCCATCCAAAAGGGCCCGTCCTACGAGCAGTACTTC.

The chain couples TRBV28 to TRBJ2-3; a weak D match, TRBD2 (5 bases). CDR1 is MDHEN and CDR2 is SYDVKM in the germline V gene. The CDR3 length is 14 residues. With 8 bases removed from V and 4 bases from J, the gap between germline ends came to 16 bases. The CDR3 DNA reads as TGTGCCAGCCCCCCTGCGGGTGGTGCAGATACGCAGTATTTT. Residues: CASPPAGGADTQYF.

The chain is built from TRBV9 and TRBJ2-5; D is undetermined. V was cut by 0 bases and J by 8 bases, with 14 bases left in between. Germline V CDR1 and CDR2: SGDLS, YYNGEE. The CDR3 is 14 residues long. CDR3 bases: TGTGCCAGCAGCGTAGAGCCTAGTACAAGTACCCAGTACTTC. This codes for CASSVEPSTSTQYF.

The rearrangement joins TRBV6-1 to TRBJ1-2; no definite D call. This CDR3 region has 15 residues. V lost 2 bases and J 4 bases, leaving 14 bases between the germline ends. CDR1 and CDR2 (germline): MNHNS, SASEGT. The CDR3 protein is CASSETGVAVYGYTF. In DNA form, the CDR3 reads TGTGCCAGCAGTGAAACGGGTGTAGCTGTCTATGGCTACACCTTC.

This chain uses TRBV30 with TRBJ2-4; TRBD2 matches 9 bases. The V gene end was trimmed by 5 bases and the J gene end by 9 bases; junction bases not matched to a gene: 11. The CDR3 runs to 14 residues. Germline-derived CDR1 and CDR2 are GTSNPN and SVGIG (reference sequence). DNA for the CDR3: TGTGCCTGGGCCCTTAGCGGGAGAGGCGGCATTCAGTACTTC. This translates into CAWALSGRGGIQYF.

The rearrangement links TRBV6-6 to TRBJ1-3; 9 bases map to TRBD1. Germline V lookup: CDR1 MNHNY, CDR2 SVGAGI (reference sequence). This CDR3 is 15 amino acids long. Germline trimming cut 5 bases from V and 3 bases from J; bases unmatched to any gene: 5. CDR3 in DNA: TGTGCCAGCAGTCCTCGGACAGGGGTTGGAAACACCATATATTTT. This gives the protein CASSPRTGVGNTIYF.

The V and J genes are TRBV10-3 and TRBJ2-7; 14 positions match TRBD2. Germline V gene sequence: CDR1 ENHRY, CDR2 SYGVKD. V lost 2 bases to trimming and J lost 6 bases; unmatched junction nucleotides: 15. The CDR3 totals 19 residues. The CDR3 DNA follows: TGTGCCATCAGTGAGCCAGGACTAGCGGGGGGTCCCCTGGTCGGCGAGCAGTACTTC. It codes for CAISEPGLAGGPLVGEQYF.

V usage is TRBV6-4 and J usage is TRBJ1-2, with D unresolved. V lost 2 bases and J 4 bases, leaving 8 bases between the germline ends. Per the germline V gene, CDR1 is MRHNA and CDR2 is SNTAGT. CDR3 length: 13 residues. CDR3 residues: CASSDGWPYGYTF. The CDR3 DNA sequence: TGTGCCAGCAGTGACGGCTGGCCCTATGGCTACACCTTC.

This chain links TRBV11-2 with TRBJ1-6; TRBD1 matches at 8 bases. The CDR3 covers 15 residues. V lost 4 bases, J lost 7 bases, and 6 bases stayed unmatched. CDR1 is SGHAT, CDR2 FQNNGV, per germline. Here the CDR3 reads CASSSDRVGNSPLHF. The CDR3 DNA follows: TGTGCCAGCAGCTCGGACAGGGTTGGGAATTCACCCCTCCACTTT.

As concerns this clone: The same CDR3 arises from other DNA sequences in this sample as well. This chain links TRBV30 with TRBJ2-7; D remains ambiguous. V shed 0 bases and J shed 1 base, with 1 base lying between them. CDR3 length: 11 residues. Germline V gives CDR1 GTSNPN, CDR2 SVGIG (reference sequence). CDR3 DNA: TGTGCCTGGAGTGTTTCCTACGAGCAGTACTTC. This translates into CAWSVSYEQYF.

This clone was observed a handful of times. CDR3 sequence reads: CASSFIWTGELFF. The CDR3 DNA is TGTGCCAGCAGCTTTATCTGGACCGGGGAGCTGTTTTTT. J is TRBJ2-2 and V is TRBV11-2; D unclear. V dropped 3 bases and J dropped 5 bases, with 7 bases sitting between them. The CDR3 covers 13 residues. The V gene's germline CDR1 is SGHAT and CDR2 FQNNGV.

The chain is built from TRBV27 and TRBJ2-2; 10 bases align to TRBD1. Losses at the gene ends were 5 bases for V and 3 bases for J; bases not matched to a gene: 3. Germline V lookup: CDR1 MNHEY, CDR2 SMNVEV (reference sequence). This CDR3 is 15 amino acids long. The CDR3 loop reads CASSRQGADTGELFF. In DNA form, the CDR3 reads TGTGCCAGCAGTCGACAGGGGGCGGACACCGGGGAGCTGTTTTTT.